Listed here is a single T cell receptor (beta chain). Other nucleotide sequences from this sample produce the same CDR3. The data belong to a study of blood T cell repertoires in COVID-19. In the study overall: Acute and convalescent COVID-19 specimens originated in the United States, Italy and Spain. The cDNA or gDNA used as material had been derived from T cells, B-cell-depleted T cells, or PBMCs.

The Seattle patients, enrolled during active infection, were followed longitudinally. Germline lookup yields CDR1 SEHNR and CDR2 FQNEAQ (reference sequence). Germline trimming cut 3 bases from V and 2 bases from J; bases unmatched to any gene: 3. CDR3 length: 14 residues. Assay: immunoSEQ multiplex PCR; the TCRdb copy retains only in-frame clones and omits some. The table lists some 350,000 clones, about 89% of them singletons. The origin of this receptor is a woman aged 50 to 60 with COVID-19, enrolled during active disease. The J gene is TRBJ1-1, the V gene TRBV7-9; 7 bases map to TRBD1. The sequencing sample was made of peripheral blood. For the CDR3, the DNA is TGTGCCAGCAGCTTGGCAGGGGGTAACACTGAAGCTTTCTTT. As protein: CASSLAGGNTEAFF.